These 8 T cell receptor beta chains came from one sample sequenced in a study of shared clonotypes between healthy human individuals. The assay was immunoSEQ multiplex PCR, and TCRdb's table has in-frame clones only and misses some. Of roughly 400,000 clones listed, 90% to 97% are singletons. The sequenced sample was memory CD8+ T cells sorted from blood. Subset of the sample: CD45RO+ cells pooled with CCR7-negative TemRA cells. The receptors stem from a young man in good health.

V is TRBV7-8 and J is TRBJ2-3; no clear D gene. The CDR3 has 15 residues. The V gene's germline CDR1 is SGHVS and CDR2 FQNEAQ. The germline V and J ends were trimmed by 4 bases and 0 bases, with 11 bases remaining between them. CDR3 bases: TGTGCCAGCAGCTGGCAGTTTCCTAGCACAGATACGCAGTATTTT. Its protein product is CASSWQFPSTDTQYF.

CDR3 DNA sequence: TGTGCCAGCTCAATCCGGACAGGAGGAAACTATGGCTACACCTTC. This codes for CASSIRTGGNYGYTF. The chain carries TRBV2 and TRBJ1-2, with 7 bases lining up with TRBD1. Trimming cost V 8 bases and J 2 bases; bases outside gene matches: 11. Germline CDR1 and CDR2: SNHLY and FYNNEI. This CDR3 is 15 amino acids long.

The chain joins TRBV5-1 to TRBJ2-1; D might be TRBD1 (5 bases). The CDR3 loop spans 15 amino acids. The germline CDR1 and CDR2 sequences are SGHRS and YFSETQ. Between the trimmed V and J ends, which lost 0 bases and 2 bases, there was a span of 9 bases. This chain's CDR3 is CASSLGGAAYNEQFF. The CDR3 region has the DNA TGCGCCAGCAGCTTGGGTGGGGCGGCCTACAATGAGCAGTTCTTC.

The rearrangement joins TRBV19 to TRBJ2-5; D possibly corresponds to TRBD2 (6 bases). Germline V gives CDR1 LNHDA, CDR2 SQIVND (reference sequence). This CDR3 has 14 amino acids. Trimming cost V 11 bases and J 7 bases, with 23 bases left between them. The DNA for the CDR3 is TGTGCCCCCGGGCAGGACCCCCAGGAGGGGACCCAGTACTTC. This codes for CAPGQDPQEGTQYF.

A single count supports this clone. V is TRBV30 and J is TRBJ1-2; TRBD1 matches at 10 bases. The CDR3 spans 12 residues. The V and J ends lost 8 bases and 2 bases, in that order; junction bases with no gene match: 2. Germline V gene lookup returns CDR1 GTSNPN and CDR2 SVGIG (reference sequence). This CDR3 reads CAQDRGNYGYTF. The CDR3 DNA is TGTGCCCAGGACAGGGGGAACTATGGCTACACCTTC. The full variable domain, its missing parts supplied by reference TRBV30 and TRBJ1-2, is SQTIHQWPATLVQPVGSPLSLECTVEGTSNPNLYWYRQAAGRGLQLLFYSVGIGQISSEVPQNLSASRPQDRQFILSSKKLLLSDSGFYLCAQDRGNYGYTFGSGTRLTVV.

The rearrangement joins TRBV2 to TRBJ2-3; 11 positions match TRBD2. The V segment lost 7 bases and the J segment 3 bases; nucleotides outside the gene matches: 6. The CDR3 runs 15 residues. Germline lookup yields CDR1 SNHLY and CDR2 FYNNEI. The CDR3 coding sequence is TGTGCCAGCAACCTCCTAGCGGGAGGAACAGATACGCAGTATTTT. Translating gives CASNLLAGGTDTQYF.

This clone has just one count. V and J are TRBV4-1 and TRBJ2-1; D is unresolved. The CDR3 covers 15 residues. The germline gives CDR1 MGHRA, CDR2 YSYEKL. V lost 1 base to trimming and J lost 4 bases, with 11 bases between them. DNA for the CDR3: TGCGCCAGCAGCCAAGGGTTTTCCGGGTACAATGAGCAGTTCTTC. It is translated as CASSQGFSGYNEQFF.

This chain joins TRBV4-1 and TRBJ2-1; perhaps TRBD1 as D (6 bases). CDR3 length: 15 residues. In germline, CDR1 is MGHRA, CDR2 YSYEKL. Trimming shortened V by 2 bases and J by 6 bases, and 14 bases separated the two germline ends. The CDR3 DNA sequence: TGCGCCAGCAGCCAAAGTGGGCTAGGGGGCAATGAGCAGTTCTTC. It encodes CASSQSGLGGNEQFF.